These 22 T cell receptor beta chains originate from one sample sequenced in a study of OX40 agonist ivuxolimab in advanced cancers. Repertoires were generated with immunoSEQ multiplex PCR, while TCRdb's copy carries only in-frame clones and drops some. Here the sample spans tens of thousands of clones, 80% to 90% being singletons. The sequencing here drew on CD4+ or CD8+ T cells sorted from blood, taken in a trial of the OX40 agonist ivuxolimab. The receptor set was obtained from an adult with an advanced solid tumor such as melanoma, head and neck, liver or kidney cancer.

The J gene is TRBJ1-2, the V gene TRBV12-2; the table's D call of TRBD1 was not tested on the DNA. TRBV12-2 is recorded as a pseudogene. This CDR3 has 17 residues. CDR3: CASRFGQGGTPFYGYTF. CDR3 DNA sequence: TGTGCAAGTCGCTTCGGACAGGGGGGAACCCCGTTCTATGGCTACACCTTC.

This clone was seen just once. The CDR3 nucleotides read TGCGCCAGCAGCTTGGGGGGGACAGGCCACACCATATATTTT. This codes for CASSLGGTGHTIYF. This chain joins TRBV5-1 and TRBJ1-3, with 8 positions matching TRBD1. The V segment lost 0 bases and the J segment 8 bases; nucleotides outside the gene matches: 4. The germline V gene has CDR1 SGHRS and CDR2 YFSETQ. The CDR3 length is 14 residues.

The chain carries TRBV6-6 and TRBJ1-3, with unresolved D. Germline V CDR1 and CDR2: MNHNY, SVGAGI (reference sequence). The CDR3 contains 12 residues. V was trimmed by 3 bases and J by 2 bases, leaving 2 bases between them. This CDR3 is CASSYTGNTIYF. CDR3 DNA sequence: TGTGCCAGCAGTTATACTGGAAACACCATATATTTT.

The V call is TRBV5-1, the J call TRBJ1-2, with 10 bases fitting TRBD1. Per the germline V gene, CDR1 is SGHRS and CDR2 is YFSETQ. The CDR3 runs 13 residues. V lost 6 bases, J lost 6 bases, and 5 bases stayed unmatched. CDR3 bases: TGCGCCAGCAACCTCGGACAGGGGGATGGCTACACCTTC. It encodes CASNLGQGDGYTF.

The CDR3 DNA reads as TGTGCCAGTAGTATTCGGGGGGGTTTAGGGAATGAGCAGTTCTTC. It encodes CASSIRGGLGNEQFF. V usage is TRBV19 and J usage is TRBJ2-1; 8 positions agree with TRBD2. Germline CDR1 is LNHDA and CDR2 is SQIVND (reference sequence). The CDR3 is made up of 15 amino acids. J gave up 7 bases and V 3 bases, and 8 bases lay outside the gene matches.

This clone appeared a few times. Other nucleotide sequences from this sample produce the same CDR3. The chain joins TRBV5-1 to TRBJ2-3, with 8 bases that match TRBD1. Trimming at V came to 2 bases and at J to 4 bases, leaving 3 bases not matched to a gene. The CDR3 is 14 residues long. Germline CDR1 is SGHRS and CDR2 is YFSETQ. The CDR3 sequence is CASSFGQGADTQYF. The CDR3 nucleotides are TGCGCCAGCAGCTTCGGACAGGGCGCAGATACGCAGTATTTT.

V is TRBV7-2 and J is TRBJ1-1; D possibly corresponds to TRBD1 (5 bases). The CDR3 totals 12 residues. Germline assignment: CDR1 SGHTA and CDR2 FQGNSA. V dropped 2 bases and J dropped 7 bases, with 8 bases sitting between them. DNA of the CDR3: TGTGCCAGCAGCTTACAGGGCCGTGAAGCTTTCTTT. It encodes CASSLQGREAFF.

The chain links TRBV5-1 to TRBJ1-1; D is perhaps TRBD1 (5 bases). The CDR3 runs 14 residues. Germline lookup yields CDR1 SGHRS and CDR2 YFSETQ. Trimming shortened V by 2 bases and J by 2 bases, and 10 bases separated the two germline ends. CDR3 DNA: TGCGCCAGCAGCTTCAGGGAGGGAAACACTGAAGCTTTCTTT. This translates into CASSFREGNTEAFF.

This chain connects TRBV19 to TRBJ1-2; 7 nucleotides align to TRBD1. The CDR3 extends over 15 amino acids. V shed 6 bases and J 4 bases; nucleotides not matched to a gene: 11. Germline values: CDR1 LNHDA, CDR2 SQIVND (reference sequence). For the CDR3, the DNA is TGTGCCAGTAGGAGGGGGCAGGGGGACTCCTATGGCTACACCTTC. Encoded protein: CASRRGQGDSYGYTF.

The chain links TRBV2 to TRBJ2-3, with D hard to call. The length of the CDR3 is 14 residues. Trimming shortened V by 7 bases and J by 0 bases, and 11 bases separated the two germline ends. Germline V lookup: CDR1 SNHLY, CDR2 FYNNEI. The CDR3: CASIGGGSTDTQYF. CDR3 sequence (DNA): TGTGCCAGCATCGGTGGCGGAAGCACAGATACGCAGTATTTT. The complete variable domain, with remaining parts taken from reference TRBV2 and TRBJ2-3, reads EPEVTQTPSHQVTQMGQEVILRCVPISNHLYFYWYRQILGQKVEFLVSFYNNEISEKSEIFDDQFSVERPDGSNFTLKIRSTKLEDSAMYFCASIGGGSTDTQYFGPGTRLTVL.

This clone was seen just once. V and J are TRBV7-2 and TRBJ2-7, with TRBD2 matching over 11 bases. V shed 5 bases and J 3 bases; nucleotides not matched to a gene: 9. CDR1 SGHTA and CDR2 FQGNSA come from the germline V gene. The CDR3 spans 16 residues. The CDR3 loop is CASSAMELAGVYEQYF. The CDR3 DNA reads as TGTGCCAGCAGCGCGATGGAACTAGCGGGGGTCTACGAGCAGTACTTC.

The chain employs TRBV7-6 and TRBJ2-1; D may be TRBD1 (6 bases). V was pared by 1 base and J by 4 bases, with 14 bases between. The CDR3 has 16 amino acids. Germline V gene data show CDR1 as SGHVS and CDR2 as FNYEAQ. CDR3 nucleotides: TGTGCCAGCAGCTTAGTTTGGGACACTAGATACAATGAGCAGTTCTTC. This sequence encodes CASSLVWDTRYNEQFF.

The rearrangement uses TRBV7-9 and TRBJ2-4; D gene ambiguous. V lost 5 bases, J lost 4 bases, and 9 bases lay in between. The CDR3 is 13 residues long. Germline V CDR1 and CDR2: SEHNR, FQNEAQ (reference sequence). CDR3 amino acids: CASSTGQKNIQYF. DNA of the CDR3: TGTGCCAGCAGCACGGGCCAGAAAAACATTCAGTACTTC.

V and J are TRBV5-6 and TRBJ2-5, with D unresolved. With 3 bases removed from V and 5 bases from J, the gap between germline ends came to 14 bases. The CDR3 is 14 residues long. The V gene's germline CDR1 is SGHDT and CDR2 YYEEEE. CDR3: CASSWNAGIETQYF. The DNA for the CDR3 is TGTGCCAGCAGCTGGAACGCAGGTATCGAGACCCAGTACTTC. Based on the CDR3 plus reference TRBV5-6 and TRBJ2-5, the full variable domain is DAGVTQSPTHLIKTRGQQVTLRCSPKSGHDTVSWYQQALGQGPQFIFQYYEEEERQRGNFPDRFSGHQFPNYSSELNVNALLLGDSALYLCASSWNAGIETQYFGPGTRLLVL.

CDR3 region: CASRTMGDTGELFF. The CDR3 coding sequence is TGTGCCAGCAGGACCATGGGGGACACCGGGGAGCTGTTTTTT. The chain joins TRBV28 to TRBJ2-2, with D perhaps matching TRBD1 or TRBD2 (5 bases each). This CDR3 region has 14 residues. Trimming stripped 6 bases from V and 3 bases from J, with 11 bases between. In germline, CDR1 is MDHEN, CDR2 SYDVKM.

This clone was counted once. The chain carries TRBV7-8 and TRBJ2-7; D unclear. Germline lookup yields CDR1 SGHVS and CDR2 FQNEAQ. This CDR3 comprises 13 residues. The V and J ends lost 3 bases and 2 bases respectively, with 8 bases between them. This CDR3 is CASSLLKTYEQYF. CDR3 nucleotide sequence: TGTGCCAGCAGCTTGCTAAAGACCTACGAGCAGTACTTC.

The V gene is TRBV5-1, the J gene TRBJ1-3; no definite D call. CDR3 length: 15 amino acids. Trimming took off 0 bases at V and 4 bases at J, with 11 bases between the two ends. In germline, CDR1 is SGHRS, CDR2 YFSETQ. The CDR3, as DNA: TGCGCCAGCAGCTTGGGTAGTCAGGACGGAAACACCATATATTTT. As protein: CASSLGSQDGNTIYF.

V usage is TRBV10-3 and J usage is TRBJ1-2; TRBD1 is a possible D gene (5 bases). Between the trimmed V and J ends, which lost 6 bases and 4 bases, there was a span of 15 bases. Germline-derived CDR1 and CDR2 are ENHRY and SYGVKD. The CDR3 contains 14 residues. CDR3 nucleotides: TGTGCCATCAGCGGGACGGACCCACCCTATGGCTACACCTTC. Residues: CAISGTDPPYGYTF.

The V call is TRBV7-6, the J call TRBJ2-7, with D tentatively TRBD2 (6 bases). This CDR3 is built from 13 residues. The germline gives CDR1 SGHVS, CDR2 FNYEAQ. V shed 3 bases and J shed 3 bases, with 9 bases lying between them. The CDR3 region is CASSFGGFYEQYF. For the CDR3, the DNA is TGTGCCAGCAGCTTCGGGGGATTCTACGAGCAGTACTTC.

V is TRBV18 and J is TRBJ2-3, with no clear D. This CDR3 contains 15 residues. Germline CDR1 KGHSH, CDR2 LQKENI. Trimming took 0 bases from V and 3 from J, leaving 10 bases between them. CDR3 region: CASSPPQQYTDTQYF. Written as DNA, the CDR3 is TGTGCCAGCTCACCACCCCAACAGTATACAGATACGCAGTATTTT.

This chain links TRBV5-4 with TRBJ2-3; D call uncertain. CDR1 is SGHNT and CDR2 is YYREEE in the germline V gene (reference sequence). CDR3 size: 11 residues. V lost 0 bases to trimming and J lost 7 bases, with 3 bases between them. The CDR3 region is CASSLANTQYF. The CDR3 bases are TGTGCCAGCAGCTTGGCGAATACGCAGTATTTT.

The rearrangement joins TRBV11-2 to TRBJ2-7; 9 nucleotides align to TRBD1. The CDR3 has 14 residues. Germline V gene lookup returns CDR1 SGHAT and CDR2 FQNNGV. Trimming cost V 6 bases and J 6 bases; bases outside gene matches: 9. Written as DNA, the CDR3 is TGTGCCAGCAGGCGACAGGGGGGTTCCCTCGAGCAGTACTTC. Amino acid sequence: CASRRQGGSLEQYF.